This entry lists 13 T cell receptor beta chains sequenced from one sample in a study of blood T cells in healthy people across ages. Together with a sample-barcoded 5' primer, a J-beta primer mix was included in a second PCR lasting about 7 to 11 cycles. TCRdb processed the 5' RACE reads anew with MiXCR; each CDR3 protein has one entry. The sample lists around 1.7 million distinct CDR3 sequences; roughly 27% were seen once. Sequencing used blood. These receptors were collected from a woman aged 25 to 39 in good health.

A word on this clonotype: A read error is possible here, since a much larger clone lies one base away. The V gene is TRBV29-1, the J gene TRBJ2-3; 9 bases are a match to TRBD1. This CDR3 is 13 amino acids long. Germline V gene lookup returns CDR1 SQVTM and CDR2 ANQGSEA. Trimming took 7 bases from V and 11 from J; bases not matched to a gene: 13. CDR3 sequence (DNA): TGCAGCGCTGACGGACAGGGGAGAACTAAGCAGTATTTT. It yields the protein CSADGQGRTKQYF.

V usage is TRBV7-3 and J usage is TRBJ2-1, with 9 bases that match TRBD2. Germline V gene sequence: CDR1 SGHTA, CDR2 FQGTGA. Losses at the gene ends were 5 bases for V and 0 bases for J; bases not matched to a gene: 11. This CDR3 comprises 18 residues. The CDR3, as DNA: TGTGCCAGCAGCCTTAGCGGGGGCCGAAGAAGCTCCTACAATGAGCAGTTCTTC. Translated: CASSLSGGRRSSYNEQFF. The full variable domain, in which reference TRBV7-3 and TRBJ2-1 provide the parts outside the CDR3, is GAGVSQTPSNKVTEKGKYVELRCDPISGHTALYWYRQSLGQGPEFLIYFQGTGAADDSGLPNDRFFAVRPEGSVSTLKIQRTERGDSAVYLCASSLSGGRRSSYNEQFFGPGTRLTVL.

This clonotype has at least ten counts. The rearrangement links TRBV29-1 to TRBJ2-1, with 7 bases aligning to TRBD2. Germline V CDR1 and CDR2: SQVTM, ANQGSEA. The CDR3 consists of 11 residues. J was trimmed by 6 bases and V by 6 bases; bases with no gene match: 2. As DNA, the CDR3 is TGCAGCGTAACTAGCGCCAATGAGCAGTTCTTC. Encoded protein: CSVTSANEQFF.

V gene TRBV12-3 or TRBV12-4 combines with J gene TRBJ2-5; no clear D. The DNA end favors TRBJ2-1, so the J call may be wrong. This CDR3 is built from 11 residues. CDR3 sequence reads: CASSLEETQFF. DNA for the CDR3: TGTGCCAGCAGTTTAGAAGAGACCCAGTTCTTC.

The chain has TRBV9 and TRBJ2-3; perhaps TRBD1 as D (6 bases). Trimming cost V 4 bases and J 0 bases, with 15 bases left between them. CDR1 is SGDLS, CDR2 YYNGEE, per germline. This CDR3 has 16 amino acids. CDR3 sequence: CASSPKRTDSTDTQYF. The CDR3 coding sequence is TGTGCCAGCAGCCCAAAACGGACAGACAGCACAGATACGCAGTATTTT.

This clonotype was recorded a few times. The chain combines TRBV7-2 with TRBJ1-1, with D unresolved. The CDR3 contains 15 residues. V lost 1 base and J lost 3, with 12 bases in between. From germline, CDR1 is SGHTA and CDR2 FQGNSA. Here the CDR3 reads CASSLGRWGDTEAFF. The CDR3 DNA follows: TGTGCCAGCAGCTTAGGGCGGTGGGGAGACACTGAAGCTTTCTTT.

This clonotype has a handful of counts. CDR3 sequence reads: CASSWIAETDEQFF. The CDR3 DNA reads as TGCGCCAGCAGCTGGATAGCGGAGACGGATGAGCAGTTCTTC. V is TRBV5-1 and J is TRBJ2-1; TRBD2 is a possible D gene (6 bases). V lost 3 bases to trimming and J lost 8 bases, with 15 bases between them. Germline assignment: CDR1 SGHRS and CDR2 YFSETQ. The CDR3 is made up of 14 amino acids.

This clonotype was detected a few times. DNA for the CDR3: TGTGCCAGCAGCTTCGGCAGGGCCCAAGAGACCCAGTACTTC. Translated: CASSFGRAQETQYF. The chain combines TRBV7-9 with TRBJ2-7, with D possibly TRBD1 on 5 matching bases. The J call may not be correct, given that the DNA end is closer to TRBJ2-5. CDR3 length equals 14 residues. Germline V gene lookup returns CDR1 SEHNR and CDR2 FQNEAQ (reference sequence).

Regarding this clonotype: Being one base from a much bigger clone, this may be a read error. The gene calls are TRBV6-2 or TRBV6-3 and TRBJ2-7; D perhaps matches TRBD2 (6 bases). Germline values: CDR1 MNHEY, CDR2 SVGEGT. There are 16 residues in the CDR3. Trimming removed 5 bases from V and 3 bases from J, with 20 bases in between. CDR3 sequence: CASSPERAGGGYEQYF. The CDR3 coding sequence is TGTGCCAGCAGTCCAGAGCGGGCTGGCGGAGGCTACGAGCAGTACTTC.

This clonotype was detected ten times or more. This chain joins TRBV5-1 and TRBJ1-1; TRBD1 is a possible D gene (5 bases). The germline CDR1 and CDR2 sequences are SGHRS and YFSETQ. The CDR3 totals 13 residues. Trimming cost V 0 bases and J 4 bases, with 7 bases left between them. The CDR3 sequence is CASSLAGRTEAFF. The CDR3 DNA follows: TGCGCCAGCAGCTTGGCAGGGCGCACTGAAGCTTTCTTT.

V gene TRBV7-6 combines with J gene TRBJ2-1; weak D call: TRBD2 (6 bases). Between the trimmed V and J ends, which lost 5 bases and 2 bases, there was a span of 13 bases. The CDR3 loop spans 15 amino acids. Germline V gives CDR1 SGHVS, CDR2 FNYEAQ. The CDR3 DNA sequence: TGTGCCAGCAGCCTGCTAGCGTTTCCCTACAATGAGCAGTTCTTC. This translates into CASSLLAFPYNEQFF. Full variable domain (remainder filled in from reference TRBV7-6 and TRBJ2-1): GAGVSQSPRYKVTKRGQDVALRCDPISGHVSLYWYRQALGQGPEFLTYFNYEAQQDKSGLPNDRFSAERPEGSISTLTIQRTEQRDSAMYRCASSLLAFPYNEQFFGPGTRLTVL.

This clonotype showed up just a few times. This chain joins TRBV28 and TRBJ2-1; 8 positions agree with TRBD2. The CDR3 length is 16 residues. Looked up from germline, CDR1 is MDHEN and CDR2 is SYDVKM. V lost 2 bases to trimming and J lost 7 bases; unmatched junction nucleotides: 10. CDR3 in DNA: TGTGCCAGCAGTTTAGGGGGACTAGGAGGAAGGAATGAGCAGTTCTTC. As protein: CASSLGGLGGRNEQFF.

The chain combines TRBV5-1 with TRBJ2-1; TRBD2 aligns across 13 bases. The germline CDR1 and CDR2 sequences are SGHRS and YFSETQ. V lost 3 bases and J lost 4; bases outside the gene matches: 10. The CDR3 is 18 residues long. The CDR3: CASSSLAGGFGGYNEQFF. DNA for the CDR3: TGCGCCAGCAGCTCACTAGCGGGGGGGTTCGGTGGTTACAATGAGCAGTTCTTC.